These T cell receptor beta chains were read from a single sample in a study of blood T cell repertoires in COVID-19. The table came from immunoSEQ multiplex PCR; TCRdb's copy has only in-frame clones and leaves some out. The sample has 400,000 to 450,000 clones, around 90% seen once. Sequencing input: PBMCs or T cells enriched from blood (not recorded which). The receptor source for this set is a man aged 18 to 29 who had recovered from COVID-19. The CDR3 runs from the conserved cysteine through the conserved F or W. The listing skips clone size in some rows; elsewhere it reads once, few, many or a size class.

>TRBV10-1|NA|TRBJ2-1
CASSEFFRASGISYNEQFF
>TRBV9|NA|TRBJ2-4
CAWRGPRAKNIQYF
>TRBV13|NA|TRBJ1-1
CASSLGGRLTLEAFF
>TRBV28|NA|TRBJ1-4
CASRGTRYNEKLFF
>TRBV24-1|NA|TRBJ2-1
CATSPNPFGTVPYNEQFF
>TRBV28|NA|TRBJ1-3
CASSSLDRGVNTIYF
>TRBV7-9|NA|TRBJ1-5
CAGRTGRNQPQHF
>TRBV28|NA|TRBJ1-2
CASSRGLLGGYTF
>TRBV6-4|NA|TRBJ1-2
CASSEWFPEDYGYTF
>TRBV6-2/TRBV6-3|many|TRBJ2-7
CASNPLAQNTYEQYF
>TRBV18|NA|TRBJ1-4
CASHGGGSAANEKLFF
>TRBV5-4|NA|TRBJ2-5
CASSLSLAAQETQYF
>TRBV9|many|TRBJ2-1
CASSVRGSSYNEQFF
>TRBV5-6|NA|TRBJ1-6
CASSLAPGTYNSPLHF
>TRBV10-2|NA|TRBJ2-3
CASRREGGTDTQYF